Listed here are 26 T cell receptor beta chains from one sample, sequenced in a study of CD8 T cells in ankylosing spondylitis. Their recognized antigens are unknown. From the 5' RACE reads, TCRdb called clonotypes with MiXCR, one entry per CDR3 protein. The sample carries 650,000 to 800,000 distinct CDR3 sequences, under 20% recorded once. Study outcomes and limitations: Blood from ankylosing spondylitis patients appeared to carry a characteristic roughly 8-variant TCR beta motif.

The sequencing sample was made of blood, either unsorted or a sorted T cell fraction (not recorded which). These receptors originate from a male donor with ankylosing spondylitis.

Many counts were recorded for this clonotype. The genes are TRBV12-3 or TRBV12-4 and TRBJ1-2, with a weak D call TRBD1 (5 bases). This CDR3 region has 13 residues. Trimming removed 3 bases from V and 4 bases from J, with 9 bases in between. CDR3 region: CASSLQGTYGYTF. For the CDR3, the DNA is TGTGCCAGCAGTTTGCAGGGAACCTATGGCTACACCTTC.

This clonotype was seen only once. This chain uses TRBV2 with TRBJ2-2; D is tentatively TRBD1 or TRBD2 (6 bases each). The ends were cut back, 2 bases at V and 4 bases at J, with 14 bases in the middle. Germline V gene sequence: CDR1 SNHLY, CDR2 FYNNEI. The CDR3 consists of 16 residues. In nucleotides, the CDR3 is TGTGCCAGCAGTGAAAAGGGGGGCGCGTCCACCGGGGAGCTGTTTTTT. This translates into CASSEKGGASTGELFF.

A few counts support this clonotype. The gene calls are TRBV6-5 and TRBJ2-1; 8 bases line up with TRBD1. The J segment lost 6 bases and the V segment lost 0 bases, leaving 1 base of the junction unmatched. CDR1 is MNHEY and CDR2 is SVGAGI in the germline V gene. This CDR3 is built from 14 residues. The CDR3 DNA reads TGTGCCAGCAGTTACTCGGGACAGGTCAATGAGCAGTTCTTC. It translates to CASSYSGQVNEQFF.

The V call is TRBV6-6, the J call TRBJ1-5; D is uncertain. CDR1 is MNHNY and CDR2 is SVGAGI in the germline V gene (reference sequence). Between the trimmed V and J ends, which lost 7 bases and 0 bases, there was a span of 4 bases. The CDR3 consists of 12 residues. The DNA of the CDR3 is TGTGCCAGCACAAGTAGCAATCAGCCCCAGCATTTT. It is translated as CASTSSNQPQHF.

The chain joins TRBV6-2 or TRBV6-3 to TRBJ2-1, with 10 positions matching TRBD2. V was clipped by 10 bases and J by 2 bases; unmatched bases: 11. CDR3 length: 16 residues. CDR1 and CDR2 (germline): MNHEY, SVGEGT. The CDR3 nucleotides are TGTGCCATCAACTCTGTAGCGGGGGGTACCTACAATGAGCAGTTCTTC. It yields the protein CAINSVAGGTYNEQFF.

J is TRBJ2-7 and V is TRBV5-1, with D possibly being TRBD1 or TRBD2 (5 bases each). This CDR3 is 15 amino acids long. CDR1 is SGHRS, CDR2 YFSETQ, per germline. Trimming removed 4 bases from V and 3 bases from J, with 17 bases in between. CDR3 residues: CASSQAPGTVYEQYF. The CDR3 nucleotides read TGCGCCAGCAGCCAGGCCCCCGGGACGGTCTACGAGCAGTACTTC.

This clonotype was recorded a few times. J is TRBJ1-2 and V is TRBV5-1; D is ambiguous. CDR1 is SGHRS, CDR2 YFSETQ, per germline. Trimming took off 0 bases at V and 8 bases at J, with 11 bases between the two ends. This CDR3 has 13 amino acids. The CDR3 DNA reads TGCGCCAGCAGCTTGGAAAAGGGATACGGCTACACCTTC. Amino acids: CASSLEKGYGYTF.

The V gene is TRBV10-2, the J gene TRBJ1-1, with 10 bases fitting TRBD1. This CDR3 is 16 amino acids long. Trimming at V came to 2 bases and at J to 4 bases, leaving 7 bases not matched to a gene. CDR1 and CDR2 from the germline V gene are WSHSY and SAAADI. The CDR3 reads CASSESRTGGGTEAFF. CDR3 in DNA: TGCGCCAGCAGTGAGAGCCGGACAGGGGGAGGCACTGAAGCTTTCTTT.

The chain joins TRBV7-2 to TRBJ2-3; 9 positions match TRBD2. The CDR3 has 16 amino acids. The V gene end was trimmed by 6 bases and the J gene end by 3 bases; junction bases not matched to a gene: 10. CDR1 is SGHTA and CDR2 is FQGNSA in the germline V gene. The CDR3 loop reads CASSSLVAGGTDTQYF. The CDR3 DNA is TGTGCCAGCAGTTCCCTCGTCGCGGGGGGGACAGATACGCAGTATTTT.

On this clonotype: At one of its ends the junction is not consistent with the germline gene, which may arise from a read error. The CDR3 is CATSEALTGTDTQYF. The CDR3 region has the DNA TGTGCCACCAGTGAAGCGCTGACAGGAACAGATACGCAGTATTTT. The V and J genes are TRBV2 and TRBJ2-3; D possibly corresponds to TRBD1 (6 bases). CDR3 length: 15 residues. From germline, CDR1 is SNHLY and CDR2 FYNNEI.

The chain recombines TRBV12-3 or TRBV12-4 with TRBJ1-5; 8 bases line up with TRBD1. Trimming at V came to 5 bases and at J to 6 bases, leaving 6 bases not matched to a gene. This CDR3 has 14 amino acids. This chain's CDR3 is CASSIDRGTQPQHF. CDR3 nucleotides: TGTGCCAGCAGTATCGACAGGGGAACTCAGCCCCAGCATTTT.

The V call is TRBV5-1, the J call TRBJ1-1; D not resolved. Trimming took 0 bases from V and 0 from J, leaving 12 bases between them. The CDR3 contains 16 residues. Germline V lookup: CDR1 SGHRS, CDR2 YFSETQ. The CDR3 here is CASSLVGGRVNTEAFF. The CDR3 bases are TGCGCCAGCAGCTTGGTAGGAGGTAGGGTGAACACTGAAGCTTTCTTT. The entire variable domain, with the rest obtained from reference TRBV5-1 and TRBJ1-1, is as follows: KAGVTQTPRYLIKTRGQQVTLSCSPISGHRSVSWYQQTPGQGLQFLFEYFSETQRNKGNFPGRFSGRQFSNSRSEMNVSTLELGDSALYLCASSLVGGRVNTEAFFGQGTRLTVV.

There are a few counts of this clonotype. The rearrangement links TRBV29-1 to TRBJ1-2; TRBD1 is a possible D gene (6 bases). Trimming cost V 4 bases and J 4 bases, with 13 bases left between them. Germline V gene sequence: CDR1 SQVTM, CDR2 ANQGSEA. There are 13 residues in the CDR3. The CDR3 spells CSVGTDSGYGYTF. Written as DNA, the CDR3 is TGCAGCGTTGGGACAGACAGTGGCTATGGCTACACCTTC.

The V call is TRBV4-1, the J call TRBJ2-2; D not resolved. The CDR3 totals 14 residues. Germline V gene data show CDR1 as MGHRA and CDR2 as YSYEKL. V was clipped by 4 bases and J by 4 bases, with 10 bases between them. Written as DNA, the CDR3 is TGCGCCAGCAGCCGGCCGGGCAGCACCGGGGAGCTGTTTTTT. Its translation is CASSRPGSTGELFF.

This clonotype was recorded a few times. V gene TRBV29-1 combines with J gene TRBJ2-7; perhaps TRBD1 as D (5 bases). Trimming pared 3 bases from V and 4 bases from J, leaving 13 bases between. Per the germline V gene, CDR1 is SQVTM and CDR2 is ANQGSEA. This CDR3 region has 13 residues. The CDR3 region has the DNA TGCAGCGTTGAGGGTCAGGGATTTTACGAGCAGTACTTC. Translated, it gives CSVEGQGFYEQYF.

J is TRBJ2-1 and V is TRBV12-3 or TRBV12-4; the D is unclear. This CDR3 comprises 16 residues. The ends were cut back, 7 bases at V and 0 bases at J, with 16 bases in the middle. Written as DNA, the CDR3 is TGTGCCAGCAATCCAAGGGTGGCTAGCTCCTACAATGAGCAGTTCTTC. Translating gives CASNPRVASSYNEQFF.

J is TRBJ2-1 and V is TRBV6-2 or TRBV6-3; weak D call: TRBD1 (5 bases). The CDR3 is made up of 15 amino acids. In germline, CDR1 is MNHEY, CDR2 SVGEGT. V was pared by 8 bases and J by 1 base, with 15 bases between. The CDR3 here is CASDMDNRSYNEQFF. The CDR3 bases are TGTGCCAGCGACATGGACAACCGGTCCTACAATGAGCAGTTCTTC.

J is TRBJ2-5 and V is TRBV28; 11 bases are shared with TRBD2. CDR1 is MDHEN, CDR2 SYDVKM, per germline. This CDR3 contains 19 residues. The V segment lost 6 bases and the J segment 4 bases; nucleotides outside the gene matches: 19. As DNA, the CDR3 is TGTGCCAGCAGCTCAACGATAGCGGGAGGGCCGGGTCTTGGAGAGACCCAGTACTTC. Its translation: CASSSTIAGGPGLGETQYF.

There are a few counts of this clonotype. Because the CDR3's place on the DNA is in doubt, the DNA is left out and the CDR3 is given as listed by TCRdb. The CDR3 spells CASSFGPGSYEQYF. The rearrangement links TRBV5-6 to TRBJ2-7. 14 amino acids form the CDR3, both terminal residues included. Germline CDR1 reads SGHDT; CDR2 reads YYEEEE.

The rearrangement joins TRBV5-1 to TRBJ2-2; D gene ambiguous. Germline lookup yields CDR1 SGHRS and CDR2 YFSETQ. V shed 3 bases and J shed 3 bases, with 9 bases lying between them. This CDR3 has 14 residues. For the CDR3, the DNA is TGCGCCAGCAGCTACCCGGTCGACACCGGGGAGCTGTTTTTT. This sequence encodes CASSYPVDTGELFF. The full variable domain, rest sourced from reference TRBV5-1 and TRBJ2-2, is KAGVTQTPRYLIKTRGQQVTLSCSPISGHRSVSWYQQTPGQGLQFLFEYFSETQRNKGNFPGRFSGRQFSNSRSEMNVSTLELGDSALYLCASSYPVDTGELFFGEGSRLTVL.

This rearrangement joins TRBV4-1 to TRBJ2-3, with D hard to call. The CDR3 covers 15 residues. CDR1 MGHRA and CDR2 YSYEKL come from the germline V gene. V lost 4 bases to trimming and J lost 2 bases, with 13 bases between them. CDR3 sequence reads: CASSPAQLSTDTQYF. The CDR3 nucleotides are TGCGCCAGCAGCCCGGCCCAGTTATCCACAGATACGCAGTATTTT.

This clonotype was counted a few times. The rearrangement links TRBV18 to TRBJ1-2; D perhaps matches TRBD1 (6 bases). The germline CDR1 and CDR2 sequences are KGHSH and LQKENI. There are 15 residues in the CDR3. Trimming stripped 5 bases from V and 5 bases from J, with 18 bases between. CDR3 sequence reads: CASSTPSGTHYGYTF. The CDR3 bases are TGTGCCAGCTCAACGCCCTCCGGGACACATTATGGCTACACCTTC.

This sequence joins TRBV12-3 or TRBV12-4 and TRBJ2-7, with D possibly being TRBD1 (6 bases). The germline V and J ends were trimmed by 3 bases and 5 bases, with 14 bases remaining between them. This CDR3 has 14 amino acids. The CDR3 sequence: CASSLGQGTHEQYF. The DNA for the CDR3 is TGTGCCAGCAGTTTGGGGCAGGGGACCCACGAGCAGTACTTC.

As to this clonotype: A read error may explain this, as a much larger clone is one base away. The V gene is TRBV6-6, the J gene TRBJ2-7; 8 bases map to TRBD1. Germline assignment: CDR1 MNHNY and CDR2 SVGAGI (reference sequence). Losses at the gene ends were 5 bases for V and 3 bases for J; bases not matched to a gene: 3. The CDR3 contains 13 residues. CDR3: CASSPGQDYEQYF. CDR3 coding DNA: TGTGCCAGCAGTCCGGGACAGGACTACGAGCAGTACTTC.

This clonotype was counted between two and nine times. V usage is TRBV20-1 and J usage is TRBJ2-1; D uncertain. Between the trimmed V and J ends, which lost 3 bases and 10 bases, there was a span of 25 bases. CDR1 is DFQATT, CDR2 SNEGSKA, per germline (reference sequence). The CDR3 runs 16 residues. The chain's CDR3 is CSARDKGPGLLREQFF. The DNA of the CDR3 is TGCAGTGCTAGGGATAAAGGACCCGGATTATTGAGGGAGCAGTTCTTC.

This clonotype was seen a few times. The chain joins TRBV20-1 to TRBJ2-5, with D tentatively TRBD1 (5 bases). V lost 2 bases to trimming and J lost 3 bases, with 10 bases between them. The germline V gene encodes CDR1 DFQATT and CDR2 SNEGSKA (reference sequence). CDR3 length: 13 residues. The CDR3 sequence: CSARYGAKETQYF. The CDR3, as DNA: TGCAGTGCTAGATATGGGGCGAAAGAGACCCAGTACTTC.